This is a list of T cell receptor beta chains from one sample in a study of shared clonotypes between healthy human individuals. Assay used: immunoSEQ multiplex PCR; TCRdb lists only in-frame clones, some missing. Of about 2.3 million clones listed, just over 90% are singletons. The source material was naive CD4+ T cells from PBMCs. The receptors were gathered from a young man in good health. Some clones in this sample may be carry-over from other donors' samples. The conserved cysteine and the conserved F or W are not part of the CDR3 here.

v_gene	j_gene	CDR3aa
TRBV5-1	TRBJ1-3	ASSGGGAAGNTIY
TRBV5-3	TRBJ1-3	ARSLGSDSGNTIY
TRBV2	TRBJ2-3	ASVGWERRTDTQY
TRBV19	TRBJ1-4	ASTTGQRGEKLF
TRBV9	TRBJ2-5	ASSPRLAGDQETQY
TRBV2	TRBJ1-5	ASSGGGANQPQH
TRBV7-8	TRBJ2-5	ASSSSAGLAGVQETQY
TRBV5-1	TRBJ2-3	ASSFREGADTQY
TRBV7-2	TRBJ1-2	ASSRGQGDGYT
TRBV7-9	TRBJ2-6	ASSPRQGASGANVLT